The clone carrying this T cell receptor (beta chain) was counted only a few times. Antigen specificity is unknown. J lost 2 bases, V lost 7 bases, and 2 bases had no gene match. The CDR3 has 14 residues. Germline loops: CDR1 ENHRY, CDR2 SYGVKD. The data were obtained in a study of T cells in Graves' hyperthyroidism and ophthalmopathy. Amplification of TCR beta CDR3 regions was performed using RNA transcripts as template. First-round RT-PCR with HTBI primers amplified the TCR CDR3 region. TCRdb fed the multiplex PCR reads into MiXCR, producing one record per CDR3 protein. The data hold more than 500,000 distinct CDR3 sequences, with 14% to 15% observed a single time. General study results and limits: Ophthalmopathy could be told apart from stable hyperthyroidism with a 13 V-J model.

The sequenced sample consisted of blood. This sequence was found in a middle-aged woman with Graves' ophthalmopathy. The V call is TRBV10-3, the J call TRBJ1-3; 10 positions agree with TRBD1. The DNA for the CDR3 is TGTGCCATCATTGGGACAGGGGCTGGAAACACCATATATTTT. It is translated as CAIIGTGAGNTIYF.